The 7 T cell receptor beta chains below all came from one sample that was sequenced in a study of shared T cell receptors in the human thymus. The repertoire was sequenced with immunoSEQ multiplex PCR; TCRdb's copy has only in-frame clones and lacks some. The sample lists hundreds of thousands of clones, 78% seen once, with more than 0.01% in the top ten. These data also featured in a second study, about human thymus T cells.

Material: thymocytes. The source is a boy younger than two with a congenital heart defect.

The chain combines TRBV27 with TRBJ2-5, with 8 bases matching TRBD1. J lost 5 bases, V lost 6 bases, and 8 bases had no gene match. The CDR3 covers 14 residues. The germline CDR1 and CDR2 sequences are MNHEY and SMNVEV (reference sequence). CDR3: CASSFRGRWETQYF. The DNA for the CDR3 is TGTGCCAGCAGCTTCAGGGGGCGGTGGGAGACCCAGTACTTC.

This clone came up a few times. This rearrangement joins TRBV27 to TRBJ1-2, with TRBD1 as a possible D gene (5 bases). Germline-derived CDR1 and CDR2 are MNHEY and SMNVEV (reference sequence). CDR3 length: 17 residues. With 2 bases removed from V and 2 bases from J, the gap between germline ends came to 18 bases. The chain's CDR3 is CASSLGPSPRGNYGYTF. Written as DNA, the CDR3 is TGTGCCAGCAGTTTAGGACCTTCGCCCCGGGGGAACTATGGCTACACCTTC.

Here the CDR3 reads CASSAGTSGASYNEQFF. The CDR3 bases are TGTGCCAGCAGCGCCGGGACTAGCGGGGCCTCCTACAATGAGCAGTTCTTC. V usage is TRBV9 and J usage is TRBJ2-1, with TRBD2 identical over 13 bases. The V gene end was trimmed by 3 bases and the J gene end by 0 bases; junction bases not matched to a gene: 3. Germline V gives CDR1 SGDLS, CDR2 YYNGEE. CDR3 length: 17 residues.

V is TRBV6-5 and J is TRBJ2-7; the D gene is possibly TRBD1 (6 bases). Looked up from germline, CDR1 is MNHEY and CDR2 is SVGAGI. V was shortened by 2 bases and J by 1 base, with 12 bases between the two germline ends. The CDR3 runs to 15 residues. The CDR3: CASSYGRGGSYEQYF. DNA for the CDR3: TGTGCCAGCAGTTACGGCAGGGGCGGGTCCTACGAGCAGTACTTC.

This chain links TRBV9 with TRBJ2-1; D gene ambiguous. The CDR3 spans 13 residues. Per the germline V gene, CDR1 is SGDLS and CDR2 is YYNGEE. V was clipped by 0 bases and J by 11 bases, with 12 bases between them. As DNA, the CDR3 is TGTGCCAGCAGCGTAGCTGGGCAGTCTAAGCAGTTCTTC. This translates into CASSVAGQSKQFF.

In nucleotides, the CDR3 is TGCGCCAGCAGCCATCAACCGGGACTAGCCTCAGATACGCAGTATTTT. Protein sequence: CASSHQPGLASDTQYF. The V gene is TRBV4-3, the J gene TRBJ2-3, with 9 bases identical to TRBD2. This CDR3 comprises 16 residues. Unmatched junction bases numbered 8, after V lost 3 bases and J lost 4 bases. Germline V lookup: CDR1 LGHNA, CDR2 YSLEER.

This clone showed up just a few times. The J gene is TRBJ2-1, the V gene TRBV28; 7 positions match TRBD2. Germline V gene lookup returns CDR1 MDHEN and CDR2 SYDVKM. This CDR3 is built from 14 residues. Germline trimming cut 6 bases from V and 6 bases from J; bases unmatched to any gene: 8. The CDR3 reads CASSRRDYRNEQFF. CDR3 in DNA: TGTGCCAGCAGCCGACGGGACTATCGCAATGAGCAGTTCTTC.